The T cell receptor beta chain under discussion was sequenced for a study of beta chain features in type 1 diabetes. Broader study findings: Shorter templates might be favored by PCR, equally in patients and controls.

CDR3 length equals 13 residues. Per germline, CDR1 ENHRY and CDR2 SYGVKD. V lost 4 bases and J lost 2, with 7 bases in between. This clone came up once. Its antigen is unknown. The whole isolated RNA underwent reverse transcription, so sequencing captured expressed TCRB transcripts. The table came from immunoSEQ multiplex PCR; TCRdb's copy has only in-frame clones and leaves some out. Of 140,000 to 150,000 clones in the sample, about 50% were seen once. The chain carries TRBV10-3 and TRBJ2-3; the D is unclear. The sequence derives from a man aged 18 to 29 in good health. The sample taken for sequencing was Tregs from blood. This CDR3 is CAISGASTDTQYF. The CDR3 DNA is TGTGCCATCAGTGGGGCTTCCACAGATACGCAGTATTTT.